Listed here are 21 T cell receptor beta chains from one sample, sequenced in a study of tumor and adjacent non-tumor tissue in lung cancer. Three rounds of nested PCR, following a modified ARM-PCR protocol, produced the TCRbeta library. In TCRdb, the multiplex PCR reads were re-called with MiXCR into one record per CDR3 protein. The sample includes approximately 110,000 distinct CDR3 sequences, roughly 80% of them seen just once. RNA was extracted from bulk tissue without any cell sorting. Source material: lung tumor tissue. Every receptor here comes from a woman aged 60 to 75 with non-small cell lung cancer.

Notes on this clonotype: This could be a read error, since a much larger clone is one nucleotide away. The rearrangement uses TRBV4-3 and TRBJ1-2, with TRBD1 matching 10 bases. Germline V gives CDR1 LGHNA, CDR2 YSLEER. This CDR3 has 16 amino acids. CDR3 sequence reads: CASCQGGTGAYYGYTF. In nucleotides, the CDR3 is TGCGCCAGCTGCCAAGGCGGGACAGGGGCTTACTATGGCTACACCTTC.

As regards this clonotype: The missing conserved phenylalanine or tryptophan at the end of this CDR3 makes a read error likely. The V and J genes are TRBV9 and TRBJ2-3; 11 bases line up with TRBD2. Germline V gene sequence: CDR1 SGDLS, CDR2 YYNGEE. This CDR3 comprises 17 residues. The CDR3 nucleotides read TGTGCCAGCAGTGTAGGAACTAGCGGGGGACAAACAGATACTCAGTATATT. This sequence encodes CASSVGTSGGQTDTQYI.

Concerning this clonotype: Just one base apart from a much larger clone, this may be a read error. V usage is TRBV6-1 and J usage is TRBJ1-2; D not certain. Looked up from germline, CDR1 is MNHNS and CDR2 is SASEGT. The CDR3 spans 11 residues. The CDR3 loop is CASSRRDGYNF. The DNA of the CDR3 is TGTGCCAGCTCACGACGAGATGGCTACAACTTC.

Of note for this clonotype: One end of the junction varies from germline; a read error may be responsible. This chain connects TRBV11-3 to TRBJ2-1, with 7 bases that match TRBD1. Germline V gene data show CDR1 as SGHNT and CDR2 as YENEEA. This CDR3 is 14 amino acids long. The CDR3 sequence is CAISSRQGYNEQFF. The CDR3 bases are TGTGCCATCAGCTCCCGACAGGGATACAATGAGCAGTTCTTC.

The J gene is TRBJ2-1, the V gene TRBV11-1; D may be TRBD1 or TRBD2 (6 bases each). This CDR3 has 13 residues. Germline values: CDR1 SGHAT, CDR2 FQDESV (reference sequence). DNA for the CDR3: TGTATCAGCAGCCGCCTAGGGGGGAGCGAGCAGTTCTTC. Translated: CISSRLGGSEQFF.

Ten or more counts support this clonotype. V and J are TRBV20-1 and TRBJ2-7; 14 positions agree with TRBD2. Per germline, CDR1 DFQATT and CDR2 SNEGSKA (reference sequence). The CDR3 spans 17 residues. V lost 6 bases and J lost 0; bases outside the gene matches: 10. CDR3 sequence (DNA): TGCAGTGCCCGGCCCGGGACTAGCGGGAGCCTCTCCTACGAGCAGTACTTC. Its translation is CSARPGTSGSLSYEQYF.

For this clonotype: Given a much more abundant clone one base away, this may be a read error. V gene TRBV6-5 combines with J gene TRBJ1-1, with D unclear. The CDR3 loop spans 13 amino acids. CDR1 and CDR2 from the germline V gene are MNHEY and SVGAGI. The V end was cut by 4 bases, the J end by 5 bases, with 11 bases between. This chain's CDR3 is CASSFTVATEAFF. CDR3 coding DNA: TGTGCCAGCAGTTTCACAGTGGCAACTGAAGCTTTCTTT.

In this sample, this clonotype turned up many times. The chain carries TRBV5-6 and TRBJ2-5; 12 positions match TRBD2. The CDR3 covers 16 residues. With 0 bases clipped from V and 5 bases from J, the junction kept 5 bases outside the gene matches. The germline CDR1 and CDR2 sequences are SGHDT and YYEEEE. In DNA form, the CDR3 reads TGTGCCAGCAGCTTGGAAGGACTAGCGGGGTTTGAGACCCAGTACTTC. This translates into CASSLEGLAGFETQYF.

This clonotype was seen only once. This may be a read error: a much more frequent sequence differs by one nucleotide. The CDR3 reads CASRGDSGSLTDTQYF. The DNA of the CDR3 is TGTGCCAGTCGCGGGGACAGCGGGAGCCTCACAGATACGCAGTATTTT. The chain carries TRBV12-3 or TRBV12-4 and TRBJ2-3; D is possibly TRBD2 (8 bases). V shed 9 bases and J shed 2 bases, with 21 bases lying between them. There are 16 residues in the CDR3.

Turning to this clonotype: A much larger clone sits a single nucleotide away, making a read error possible. This chain connects TRBV29-1 to TRBJ1-3; D ambiguous. Per germline, CDR1 SQVTM and CDR2 ANQGSEA. The CDR3 sequence is 13 residues long. V gave up 4 bases and J gave up 3 bases, with 10 bases separating them. CDR3 nucleotides: TGCAGCGTTGCCACAGTTTTTGGAAACACCATATATTTT. The encoded protein is CSVATVFGNTIYF.

V and J are TRBV12-3 or TRBV12-4 and TRBJ2-3; D assignment may be TRBD1 or TRBD2 (5 bases each). The ends were cut back, 6 bases at V and 12 bases at J, with 19 bases in the middle. The CDR3 extends over 13 amino acids. The CDR3, as DNA: TGTGCCAGCAGGACAGAGGGCACAGATGCACAGTATTTT. Its protein is CASRTEGTDAQYF.

Regarding this clonotype: Being one base from a much bigger clone, this may be a read error. This chain uses TRBV20-1 with TRBJ2-7; D is perhaps TRBD1 (6 bases). This CDR3 is built from 14 residues. V was clipped by 3 bases and J by 4 bases, with 16 bases between them. The germline gives CDR1 DFQATT, CDR2 SNEGSKA (reference sequence). CDR3 amino acids: CSASAKGDRYEQYF. CDR3 DNA sequence: TGCAGTGCTAGTGCTAAGGGGGACCGGTACGAGCAGTACTTC.

With respect to this clonotype: A junction end diverges from the germline sequence, so it may reflect a read error. This chain connects TRBV11-3 to TRBJ2-2, with a tentative D call TRBD2 (5 bases). This CDR3 region has 15 residues. Germline-derived CDR1 and CDR2 are SGHNT and YENEEA. CDR3 coding DNA: TGTGCCAGCAACTTATTAGGGATGAACACTGGGGAGCTGTATTTT. This gives the protein CASNLLGMNTGELYF.

This clonotype appeared many times. The J gene is TRBJ1-2, the V gene TRBV4-3; weak D call: TRBD1 (6 bases). Germline V gene sequence: CDR1 LGHNA, CDR2 YSLEER. Deletions cut 0 bases from V and 4 bases from J, with 18 bases between. The CDR3 is made up of 17 amino acids. CDR3 amino acids: CASSQDSSRGGLYGYTF. CDR3 DNA sequence: TGCGCCAGCAGCCAAGATTCGAGCAGGGGAGGACTCTATGGCTACACCTTC.

The chain joins TRBV5-1 to TRBJ1-2; 10 bases align to TRBD1. The V gene end was trimmed by 4 bases and the J gene end by 8 bases; junction bases not matched to a gene: 8. Per germline, CDR1 SGHRS and CDR2 YFSETQ. The CDR3 length is 14 residues. CDR3 nucleotide sequence: TGCGCCAGCAGCCGTCTCGGGACAGGGGTAGGCTACACCTTC. As protein: CASSRLGTGVGYTF.

As to this clonotype: The junction does not match germline at one end; this may be a read error. The chain couples TRBV11-3 to TRBJ1-6, with D possibly being TRBD1 (5 bases). Germline-derived CDR1 and CDR2 are SGHNT and YENEEA. This CDR3 is built from 15 residues. The CDR3 DNA reads as TGTGCCAGCAGGTTAGAGGACATATATAATTCACCACTCCACTTT. This encodes CASRLEDIYNSPLHF. Full variable domain (remainder filled in from reference TRBV11-3 and TRBJ1-6): EAGVVQSPRYKIIEKKQPVAFWCNPISGHNTLYWYLQNLGQGPELLIRYENEEAVDDSQLPKDRFSAERLKGVDSTLKIQPAELGDSAVYLCASRLEDIYNSPLHFGNGTRLTVT.

To note about this clonotype: The CDR3 end shows no conserved phenylalanine or tryptophan, and so a read error is likely. This chain uses TRBV5-6 with TRBJ1-5; 9 bases align to TRBD1. The V gene's germline CDR1 is SGHDT and CDR2 YYEEEE. This CDR3 has 14 residues. V lost 4 bases, J lost 10 bases, and 9 bases stayed unmatched. CDR3 loop: CASSRGQGQQPQHI. DNA of the CDR3: TGTGCCAGCAGCAGGGGACAGGGACAACAACCCCAGCATATT.

This chain links TRBV6-2 or TRBV6-3 with TRBJ2-5, with D possibly being TRBD1 or TRBD2 (7 bases each). Germline CDR1 reads MNHEY; CDR2 reads SVGEGT. There are 14 residues in the CDR3. V was pared by 5 bases and J by 7 bases, with 17 bases between. The CDR3 is CASSHGSGGGTQYF. As DNA, the CDR3 is TGTGCCAGCAGTCACGGCTCAGGGGGGGGGACCCAGTACTTC.

This chain uses TRBV7-2 with TRBJ1-2; a possible D gene is TRBD1 (5 bases). V was trimmed by 2 bases and J by 5 bases, leaving 12 bases between them. Germline assignment: CDR1 SGHTA and CDR2 FQGNSA. The CDR3 spans 14 residues. The CDR3 DNA is TGTGCCAGCAGCTTACAGGGCTTTGGGTATGGCTACACCTTC. It encodes CASSLQGFGYGYTF.

The CDR3 spells CAITLSPTASNEQYF. Written as DNA, the CDR3 is TGTGCCATCACCCTCTCCCCCACGGCTTCCAATGAGCAGTACTTC. The chain uses TRBV11-2 and TRBJ2-1; D is undetermined. Near its end, the DNA agrees better with TRBJ2-7, so the J call may be wrong. This CDR3 contains 15 residues. Germline CDR1 reads SGHAT; CDR2 reads FQNNGV.

As for this clonotype: Sequence at one end of the junction differs from germline and may be a read error. This chain uses TRBV6-1 with TRBJ2-3; the match to TRBD2 covers 10 bases. Germline V gene data show CDR1 as MNHNS and CDR2 as SASEGT. The CDR3 covers 16 residues. CDR3 in amino acids: CVSSESSAGGRDTQFF. The CDR3 DNA reads as TGTGTCAGCAGTGAATCATCAGCGGGAGGGAGGGATACGCAGTTTTTT.